Listed below are T cell receptor beta chains from one sample, sequenced in a study of lymphopenia after photon versus proton radiotherapy. TCRdb's copy holds only in-frame clones and misses some; the assay was immunoSEQ multiplex PCR. The repertoire holds about 40,000 clones, with roughly 84% as singletons. The input for sequencing was peripheral blood, taken from a patient treated with proton-based radiotherapy. All receptors come from a woman between 70 and 85 years old with pancreatic cancer. Some clones in this sample may be carry-over from other donors' samples. Both conserved end residues are part of each CDR3. The D gene is left open where the match is weak. Clone size is given for some rows only: seen once, a few or many times, or a class if the clone is expanded.

V: TRBV7-2
D: -
size: -
J: TRBJ1-2
DNA: TGTGCCAGCAGCTTAGGCTTTCGAAGCTACACCTTC
CDR3: CASSLGFRSYTF

V: TRBV6-5
D: TRBD1
size: -
J: TRBJ1-5
DNA: TGTGCCAGCAGGACAGGGCGACAGCCCCAGCATTTT
CDR3: CASRTGRQPQHF

V: TRBV11-2
D: -
size: -
J: TRBJ2-3
DNA: TGTGCCAGCAGCTTAATGGGCACAGATACGCAGTATTTT
CDR3: CASSLMGTDTQYF

V: TRBV11-2
D: -
size: few
J: TRBJ1-3
DNA: TGTGCCAGCAGCGACAGACGGGGATCTGGAAACACCATATATTTT
CDR3: CASSDRRGSGNTIYF

V: TRBV11-2
D: TRBD1
size: -
J: TRBJ1-1
DNA: TGTGCCAGCAGCTCGCAGGGGGCGCGGACTGAAGCTTTCTTT
CDR3: CASSSQGARTEAFF

V: TRBV9
D: -
size: -
J: TRBJ2-5
DNA: TGTGCCAGCAGCTCAGGGATGGGGGCCAGAGAGACCCAGTACTTC
CDR3: CASSSGMGARETQYF

V: TRBV6-6
D: -
size: few
J: TRBJ1-2
DNA: TGTGCCAGCAAGAACTATGGCTACACCTTC
CDR3: CASKNYGYTF

V: TRBV19
D: -
size: -
J: TRBJ1-1
DNA: TGTGCCAGTAGTATCGGGCGCCGCACTGAAGCTTTCTTT
CDR3: CASSIGRRTEAFF

V: TRBV6-4
D: -
size: -
J: TRBJ2-1
DNA: TGTGCCAGCAGTGACGAACTAGGGGTCAATGAGCAGTTCTTC
CDR3: CASSDELGVNEQFF

V: TRBV27
D: TRBD1
size: -
J: TRBJ1-6
DNA: TGTGCCAGCAGTCCCCGGGACAGGTTCGCACCCCTCCACTTT
CDR3: CASSPRDRFAPLHF

V: TRBV6-1
D: -
size: -
J: TRBJ2-7
DNA: TGTGCCAGCAGTGTAGCGCCGAGCTCCTACGAGCAGTACTTC
CDR3: CASSVAPSSYEQYF

V: TRBV6-1
D: -
size: -
J: TRBJ2-2
DNA: TGTGCCAGCAGTGAAAGTTATTTGTCGGACAGCAACACCGGGGAGCTGTTTTTT
CDR3: CASSESYLSDSNTGELFF

V: TRBV5-6
D: TRBD1
size: -
J: TRBJ1-1
DNA: TGTGCCAGCAGCTTGATCTCGACAGGGACCACTGAAGCTTTCTTT
CDR3: CASSLISTGTTEAFF

V: TRBV7-2
D: TRBD2
size: -
J: TRBJ2-3
DNA: TGTGCCAGCAGCTTAGTGGGAGGGCCACCAGATACGCAGTATTTT
CDR3: CASSLVGGPPDTQYF

V: TRBV6-1
D: TRBD1
size: -
J: TRBJ2-7
DNA: TGTGCCAGCAGTGAAGCTCACAGGGGGCGCGAGCAGTACTTC
CDR3: CASSEAHRGREQYF

V: TRBV5-4
D: -
size: -
J: TRBJ2-7
DNA: TGTGCCAGCAGCTCCGGACCCGAGGGGAGCGCCGAGCAGTACTTC
CDR3: CASSSGPEGSAEQYF

V: TRBV11-2
D: -
size: -
J: TRBJ1-2
DNA: TGTGCCAGCAGCTTTGGGGGATCCGGGACCGGGGGCTATGGCTACACCTTC
CDR3: CASSFGGSGTGGYGYTF

V: TRBV15
D: -
size: few
J: TRBJ2-4
DNA: TGTGCCACCAGCCGATTTTCACAACAGGGAAACGCTCAGTACTTC
CDR3: CATSRFSQQGNAQYF

V: TRBV28
D: TRBD1
size: -
J: TRBJ1-5
DNA: TGTGCCAGCAGACCGACGACAGGGGGCTCCAATCAGCCCCAGCATTTT
CDR3: CASRPTTGGSNQPQHF

V: TRBV28
D: TRBD1
size: once
J: TRBJ1-1
DNA: TGTGCCAGCAGTTTTTGGTCCAGGGACAGGGACACTGAAGCTTTCTTT
CDR3: CASSFWSRDRDTEAFF

V: TRBV7-3
D: TRBD1
size: once
J: TRBJ2-7
DNA: TGTGCCAGCAGCCCCCCGGACAGGATGACCTACGAGCAGTACTTC
CDR3: CASSPPDRMTYEQYF

V: TRBV30
D: TRBD1
size: -
J: TRBJ1-5
DNA: TGTGCCTGGCGCCCTCAGGGGGCGGCTCAGCCCCAGCATTTT
CDR3: CAWRPQGAAQPQHF

V: TRBV6-1
D: -
size: few
J: TRBJ1-1
DNA: TGTGCCAGCAGTGAGCCGGACACTGAAGCTTTCTTT
CDR3: CASSEPDTEAFF

V: TRBV28
D: TRBD1
size: -
J: TRBJ2-3
DNA: TGTGCCAGCAGTAACGCTAGGGCAGGGGGCGGGGATACGCAGTATTTT
CDR3: CASSNARAGGGDTQYF

V: TRBV5-1
D: TRBD1
size: -
J: TRBJ2-1
DNA: TGCGCCAGCAGCTTGGGACAGGGCCCCTACAATGAGCAGTTCTTC
CDR3: CASSLGQGPYNEQFF

V: TRBV27
D: TRBD1
size: -
J: TRBJ1-5
DNA: TGTGCCAGCGGCACCCCAGGGGGCGGTCAGCCCCAGCATTTT
CDR3: CASGTPGGGQPQHF

V: TRBV30
D: -
size: -
J: TRBJ2-7
DNA: TGTGCCTGGAGTGTAGCCTACGAGCAGTACTTC
CDR3: CAWSVAYEQYF

V: TRBV7-2
D: -
size: -
J: TRBJ2-7
DNA: TGTGCCAGCAGCTTTTACGGCAGCTCCTACGAGCAGTACTTC
CDR3: CASSFYGSSYEQYF

V: TRBV27
D: TRBD1
size: few
J: TRBJ2-7
DNA: TGTGCCAGCAGTCCCCGGACAGGGTACGAGCAGTACTTC
CDR3: CASSPRTGYEQYF

V: TRBV27
D: TRBD2
size: -
J: TRBJ2-2
DNA: TGTGCCAACCTACGACTAGCCGGAGGGGCCGGGGAGCTGTTTTTT
CDR3: CANLRLAGGAGELFF

V: TRBV9
D: -
size: -
J: TRBJ2-3
DNA: TGTGCCAGCAGCGTGACCAGCAATGGGGATACGCAGTATTTT
CDR3: CASSVTSNGDTQYF

V: TRBV30
D: TRBD1
size: -
J: TRBJ1-2
DNA: TGTGCCTGGATGGCCGACAGGGGCTATGGCTACACCTTC
CDR3: CAWMADRGYGYTF

V: TRBV19
D: TRBD1
size: -
J: TRBJ2-7
DNA: TGTGCCAGCGGGACAGGGAGTAACGAGCAGTACTTC
CDR3: CASGTGSNEQYF

V: TRBV7-2
D: TRBD2
size: -
J: TRBJ2-1
DNA: TGTGCCAGCAGCCGGACTAGCGGGGTTACCGAGCAGTTCTTC
CDR3: CASSRTSGVTEQFF

V: TRBV7-8
D: TRBD2
size: -
J: TRBJ2-2
DNA: TGTGCCAGCAGCTTATTCCCGGGGGCGTTAGCGGGAGGCAGGGGCGGGGAGCTGTTTTTT
CDR3: CASSLFPGALAGGRGGELFF

V: TRBV28
D: TRBD1
size: once
J: TRBJ2-3
DNA: TGTGCCAGCAGTTTAGGGGTGACAGGGGGAAGCCCAGATACGCAGTATTTT
CDR3: CASSLGVTGGSPDTQYF

V: TRBV19
D: -
size: -
J: TRBJ1-1
DNA: TGTGCCAGTAGAGGTGTCGGGTTGTTCACTGAAGCTTTCTTT
CDR3: CASRGVGLFTEAFF

V: TRBV4-1
D: -
size: -
J: TRBJ2-3
DNA: TGCGCCAGCAGCCAGCAAACCACAGATACGCAGTATTTT
CDR3: CASSQQTTDTQYF

V: TRBV6-5
D: -
size: -
J: TRBJ2-7
DNA: TGTGCCATCACGGATAACTACGAGCAGTACTTC
CDR3: CAITDNYEQYF

V: TRBV5-4
D: TRBD2
size: -
J: TRBJ2-7
DNA: TGTGCCAGCAGCTTAGCGGGAGGAACCTACGAGCAGTACTTC
CDR3: CASSLAGGTYEQYF

V: TRBV11-2
D: -
size: -
J: TRBJ2-1
DNA: TGTGCCAGCAGCTCCGTAAGCAATGAGCAGTTCTTC
CDR3: CASSSVSNEQFF

V: TRBV18
D: -
size: -
J: TRBJ2-7
DNA: TGTGCCAGCTCAAAAGCGAGCGACCGATCCTACGAGCAGTACTTC
CDR3: CASSKASDRSYEQYF

V: TRBV5-1
D: -
size: -
J: TRBJ1-1
DNA: TGCGCCAGCAGCTCACAGGGTGAGGCCACTGAAGCTTTCTTT
CDR3: CASSSQGEATEAFF

V: TRBV28
D: TRBD2
size: -
J: TRBJ2-3
DNA: TGTGCCAGCAGTGGAAAAGCGGGAGACACAGATACGCAGTATTTT
CDR3: CASSGKAGDTDTQYF

V: TRBV19
D: -
size: few
J: TRBJ1-1
DNA: TGTGCCAGTAGTATTATCAGGGGACGAGCTTTCTTT
CDR3: CASSIIRGRAFF

V: TRBV27
D: -
size: -
J: TRBJ1-2
DNA: TGTGCCAGCAGTACGTGGGGAGGGGCACCTGGCTACACCTTC
CDR3: CASSTWGGAPGYTF

V: TRBV18
D: -
size: -
J: TRBJ2-1
DNA: TGTGCCAGCTCACCTCGGGCTAGGTCCGACAATGAGCAGTTCTTC
CDR3: CASSPRARSDNEQFF

V: TRBV6-4
D: -
size: -
J: TRBJ2-7
DNA: TGTGCCACCTCCCCCGATTGGGGCCCTTACGAGCAGTACTTC
CDR3: CATSPDWGPYEQYF

V: TRBV7-2
D: -
size: -
J: TRBJ1-5
DNA: TGTGCCAGCAGCTTGACCGACAGGCAGCCCCAGCATTTT
CDR3: CASSLTDRQPQHF

V: TRBV7-2
D: TRBD1
size: -
J: TRBJ2-5
DNA: TGTGCCAGCAGCTCGTTCGGGACAGGGCTGCAAGAGACCCAGTACTTC
CDR3: CASSSFGTGLQETQYF

V: TRBV30
D: TRBD1
size: -
J: TRBJ1-1
DNA: TGTGCCTGGAGTCCACTCTCAGGGGGCCTGAACACTGAAGCTTTCTTT
CDR3: CAWSPLSGGLNTEAFF

V: TRBV4-3
D: TRBD1
size: -
J: TRBJ1-2
DNA: TGCGCCAGCAGCCAAGATCCAGGGGGCCTAAGGGGCTACACCTTC
CDR3: CASSQDPGGLRGYTF

V: TRBV4-2
D: -
size: -
J: TRBJ1-5
DNA: TGTGCCAGCAGCCAAGGTGGGCAGGGAGGCGGCAATCAGCCCCAGCATTTT
CDR3: CASSQGGQGGGNQPQHF

V: TRBV5-1
D: -
size: -
J: TRBJ2-1
DNA: TGCGCCAGCAGCCCGGAGGGCCTGATAGGTGAGCAGTTCTTC
CDR3: CASSPEGLIGEQFF

V: TRBV6-1
D: TRBD1
size: -
J: TRBJ1-1
DNA: TGTGCCAGCAGTGATAACAGGGGGCGTCCGAACACTGAAGCTTTCTTT
CDR3: CASSDNRGRPNTEAFF

V: TRBV19
D: TRBD2
size: -
J: TRBJ2-4
DNA: TGTGCCAGTAGTTGGGGACTAGCGGGAACCCAAAACATTCAGTACTTC
CDR3: CASSWGLAGTQNIQYF

V: TRBV19
D: -
size: -
J: TRBJ1-1
DNA: TGTGCCAGTAGTTCTTCAGGGTGGACTGAAGCTTTCTTT
CDR3: CASSSSGWTEAFF